A selection of T cell receptor beta chains follows, all from one sample in a study of OX40 agonist ivuxolimab in advanced cancers. Clones were read by immunoSEQ multiplex PCR, and TCRdb kept only the in-frame ones, dropping some. The sample has some 69,000 clones; around 90% are singletons. The sequencing used CD4+ or CD8+ T cells sorted from blood, collected in a trial of the OX40 agonist ivuxolimab. These receptor sequences come from an adult with an advanced solid tumor such as melanoma, head and neck, liver or kidney cancer. The CDR3 runs from the conserved cysteine through the conserved F or W. Each record gives: D gene, J gene, clone size, V gene, CDR3 DNA, CDR3 protein. D genes are given only for firm matches. Clone size, where shown, is once, few, many, or a class for clones that have expanded.

D gene: -; J gene: TRBJ1-3; clone size: -; V gene: TRBV11-2; CDR3 DNA: TGTGCCAGCAGCTTAGGCAGGGGTCGGGTTCGCGGAAACACCATATATTTT; CDR3 protein: CASSLGRGRVRGNTIYF
D gene: -; J gene: TRBJ2-7; clone size: -; V gene: TRBV19; CDR3 DNA: TGTGCCAGTAGTATACGACAGGGAGGCTACGAGCAGTACTTC; CDR3 protein: CASSIRQGGYEQYF
D gene: -; J gene: TRBJ2-7; clone size: -; V gene: TRBV27; CDR3 DNA: TGTGCCAGCAGTCCTTGGACTTACTCCTACGAGCAGTACTTC; CDR3 protein: CASSPWTYSYEQYF
D gene: -; J gene: TRBJ2-2; clone size: few; V gene: TRBV7-3; CDR3 DNA: TGTGCCAGCAGCGTAACAGGGTCGAACACCGGGGAGCTGTTTTTT; CDR3 protein: CASSVTGSNTGELFF
D gene: -; J gene: TRBJ2-5; clone size: -; V gene: TRBV28; CDR3 DNA: TGTGCCAGCAGTTTAGCTGGGTTCCAAGAGACCCAGTACTTC; CDR3 protein: CASSLAGFQETQYF
D gene: TRBD2; J gene: TRBJ2-7; clone size: -; V gene: TRBV11-1; CDR3 DNA: TGTGCCAGCAGCTTAGTCCCCGGCAGCCTAGCGGGGGAGCAGTACTTC; CDR3 protein: CASSLVPGSLAGEQYF
D gene: TRBD2; J gene: TRBJ2-2; clone size: -; V gene: TRBV4-2; CDR3 DNA: TGTGCCAGCAGCCCCGGGACTAGCTATCCCGGGGAGCTGTTTTTT; CDR3 protein: CASSPGTSYPGELFF
D gene: TRBD1; J gene: TRBJ1-6; clone size: -; V gene: TRBV27; CDR3 DNA: TGTGCCAGCAGTGACAGGGCCCGGCCAAATTCACCCCTCCACTTT; CDR3 protein: CASSDRARPNSPLHF
D gene: -; J gene: TRBJ1-1; clone size: -; V gene: TRBV30; CDR3 DNA: TGTGCCTGGAGTACAAAGACAGGCGCGAACACTGAAGCTTTCTTT; CDR3 protein: CAWSTKTGANTEAFF
D gene: -; J gene: TRBJ2-3; clone size: -; V gene: TRBV18; CDR3 DNA: TGTGCCAGCTCGCCGTCCACAGATACGCAGTATTTT; CDR3 protein: CASSPSTDTQYF
D gene: TRBD2; J gene: TRBJ2-2; clone size: -; V gene: TRBV28; CDR3 DNA: TGTGCCAGCAGTTCCGAACTCGTAGCGGGGGCCAACACCGGGGAGCTGTTTTTT; CDR3 protein: CASSSELVAGANTGELFF
D gene: -; J gene: TRBJ1-1; clone size: -; V gene: TRBV6-6; CDR3 DNA: TGTGCCAGCAGTTTCAGGGAAGAGGGGATCAACACTGAAGCTTTCTTT; CDR3 protein: CASSFREEGINTEAFF
D gene: TRBD2; J gene: TRBJ2-3; clone size: -; V gene: TRBV27; CDR3 DNA: TGTGCCAGCGCCGGGACTAGCGGGGGGGGAGGCACAGATACGCAGTATTTT; CDR3 protein: CASAGTSGGGGTDTQYF
D gene: -; J gene: TRBJ1-3; clone size: -; V gene: TRBV18; CDR3 DNA: TGTGCCAGCTCAGGGTCGGGAAACACCATATATTTT; CDR3 protein: CASSGSGNTIYF
D gene: -; J gene: TRBJ1-4; clone size: -; V gene: TRBV7-2; CDR3 DNA: TGTGCCAGCAGCTCGCGGTTGAATGAAAAACTGTTTTTT; CDR3 protein: CASSSRLNEKLFF
D gene: TRBD1; J gene: TRBJ1-3; clone size: -; V gene: TRBV7-8; CDR3 DNA: TGTGCCAGCAGCCCATTCAGACTACAGGGGACTGCTGGAAACACCATATATTTT; CDR3 protein: CASSPFRLQGTAGNTIYF
D gene: -; J gene: TRBJ2-5; clone size: -; V gene: TRBV4-1; CDR3 DNA: TGCGCCAGCAGCCACGCCGGTCGGGGGGCTCTCAAAGGGACCCAGTACTTC; CDR3 protein: CASSHAGRGALKGTQYF
D gene: -; J gene: TRBJ2-3; clone size: -; V gene: TRBV5-1; CDR3 DNA: TGCGCCAGCAGCTTCGAGGCAGATACGCAGTATTTT; CDR3 protein: CASSFEADTQYF
D gene: TRBD2; J gene: TRBJ2-5; clone size: -; V gene: TRBV6-8; CDR3 DNA: TGTGCCAGCAGCCTGAGCGGGGGGTACCAAGAGACCCAGTACTTC; CDR3 protein: CASSLSGGYQETQYF
D gene: TRBD1; J gene: TRBJ1-3; clone size: -; V gene: TRBV29-1; CDR3 DNA: TGCAGCGTTGAGGAACAGGGGGCAAGAGGAAACACCATATATTTT; CDR3 protein: CSVEEQGARGNTIYF
D gene: TRBD1; J gene: TRBJ2-3; clone size: -; V gene: TRBV7-9; CDR3 DNA: TGTGCCAGCAGCTCATTTATAGGGGGCCCAGATACGCAGTATTTT; CDR3 protein: CASSSFIGGPDTQYF
D gene: TRBD2; J gene: TRBJ2-2; clone size: -; V gene: TRBV4-1; CDR3 DNA: TGCGCCAGCAGCCGATTCGAACTAGCGGGAGTTAACACCGGGGAGCTGTTTTTT; CDR3 protein: CASSRFELAGVNTGELFF
D gene: -; J gene: TRBJ1-5; clone size: -; V gene: TRBV2; CDR3 DNA: TGTGCCAGCAGTAAGGATAGCAATCAGCCCCAGCATTTT; CDR3 protein: CASSKDSNQPQHF
D gene: TRBD1; J gene: TRBJ2-1; clone size: few; V gene: TRBV7-6; CDR3 DNA: TGTGCCAGCAGCCGCTCCGGGACAGCCTACAATGAGCAGTTCTTC; CDR3 protein: CASSRSGTAYNEQFF
D gene: -; J gene: TRBJ2-3; clone size: -; V gene: TRBV2; CDR3 DNA: TGTGCCAGCAGCCCCGACAGGTTCACAGATACGCAGTATTTT; CDR3 protein: CASSPDRFTDTQYF
D gene: -; J gene: TRBJ2-7; clone size: -; V gene: TRBV19; CDR3 DNA: TGTGCCAGTAGTAGAGGCGGGATCGACGAGCAGTACTTC; CDR3 protein: CASSRGGIDEQYF
D gene: TRBD1; J gene: TRBJ1-1; clone size: -; V gene: TRBV5-5; CDR3 DNA: TGTGCCAGCAGCTTAGGACAGGGGACATTGAACACTGAAGCTTTCTTT; CDR3 protein: CASSLGQGTLNTEAFF
D gene: -; J gene: TRBJ2-1; clone size: -; V gene: TRBV27; CDR3 DNA: TGTGCCAGCCAAGGCGGGTCTACCACCAATGAGCAGTTCTTC; CDR3 protein: CASQGGSTTNEQFF
D gene: -; J gene: TRBJ1-5; clone size: few; V gene: TRBV30; CDR3 DNA: TGTGCCTGGAGTGCAATGACATTTTGGGGGAATCAGCCCCAGCATTTT; CDR3 protein: CAWSAMTFWGNQPQHF
D gene: -; J gene: TRBJ2-1; clone size: -; V gene: TRBV4-1; CDR3 DNA: TGCGCCAGCAGCCAAGACAAAGGACTGCCGCCGTTCTTC; CDR3 protein: CASSQDKGLPPFF
D gene: -; J gene: TRBJ1-1; clone size: once; V gene: TRBV29-1; CDR3 DNA: TGCAGCGTCGATGGACTGCGGACGAACACTGAAGCTTTCTTT; CDR3 protein: CSVDGLRTNTEAFF
D gene: -; J gene: TRBJ1-1; clone size: -; V gene: TRBV19; CDR3 DNA: TGTGCCAGTAGTATGAAAGGCGGGGCTGAAGCTTTCTTT; CDR3 protein: CASSMKGGAEAFF
D gene: -; J gene: TRBJ2-3; clone size: few; V gene: TRBV7-9; CDR3 DNA: TGTGCCAGCAGCTTAGGGAACCCCGATACGCAGTATTTT; CDR3 protein: CASSLGNPDTQYF
D gene: TRBD1; J gene: TRBJ2-7; clone size: -; V gene: TRBV27; CDR3 DNA: TGTGCCAGCAGCCCTAGGACAGGGAGCTCCTACGAGCAGTACTTC; CDR3 protein: CASSPRTGSSYEQYF
D gene: TRBD1; J gene: TRBJ2-2; clone size: -; V gene: TRBV18; CDR3 DNA: TGTGCCAGCTCACGTGTGACAGGGGAGCCCGGGGAGCTGTTTTTT; CDR3 protein: CASSRVTGEPGELFF
D gene: -; J gene: TRBJ2-5; clone size: -; V gene: TRBV27; CDR3 DNA: -; CDR3 protein: CASSSSTGKDEQYF
D gene: TRBD1; J gene: TRBJ1-2; clone size: -; V gene: TRBV5-6; CDR3 DNA: TGTGCCAGCAGCTTGGGCAGGGGGTATGGCTACACCTTC; CDR3 protein: CASSLGRGYGYTF
D gene: TRBD1; J gene: TRBJ1-5; clone size: -; V gene: TRBV2; CDR3 DNA: TGTGCCAGCAGTGGACAGGGACGGAGCAATCAGCCCCAGCATTTT; CDR3 protein: CASSGQGRSNQPQHF
D gene: TRBD2; J gene: TRBJ2-5; clone size: -; V gene: TRBV7-8; CDR3 DNA: TGTGCCAGCAGCTCAGGAGGGGGTGCGGGGGGTATCCGGGAGACCCAGTACTTC; CDR3 protein: CASSSGGGAGGIRETQYF
D gene: TRBD2; J gene: TRBJ2-5; clone size: -; V gene: TRBV14; CDR3 DNA: TGTGCCAGCAGCGCCCGGGACTATCGGGAGACCCAGTACTTC; CDR3 protein: CASSARDYRETQYF
D gene: TRBD1; J gene: TRBJ1-1; clone size: -; V gene: TRBV28; CDR3 DNA: TGTGCCAGCAGTTTAAGACAGGGTTTTGGCGCTTTCTTT; CDR3 protein: CASSLRQGFGAFF
D gene: -; J gene: TRBJ2-3; clone size: -; V gene: TRBV12-1; CDR3 DNA: TGTGCCAGCAGCCTCACAACTAGCGGGGGGCGAAGCACAGATACGCAGTATTTT; CDR3 protein: CASSLTTSGGRSTDTQYF
D gene: -; J gene: TRBJ2-7; clone size: -; V gene: TRBV11-2; CDR3 DNA: TGTGCCAGCAGCTTAGAGAGCAGCTCTTACTACGAGCAGTACTTC; CDR3 protein: CASSLESSSYYEQYF
D gene: TRBD2; J gene: TRBJ2-7; clone size: -; V gene: TRBV2; CDR3 DNA: TGTGCCAGCTCGAGAGAAGCGGGAAATACCTACGAGCAGTACTTC; CDR3 protein: CASSREAGNTYEQYF
D gene: -; J gene: TRBJ2-5; clone size: -; V gene: TRBV27; CDR3 DNA: TGTGCCAGCAGTTCGAGAGGGGAGACCCAGTACTTC; CDR3 protein: CASSSRGETQYF
D gene: TRBD1; J gene: TRBJ2-3; clone size: -; V gene: TRBV15; CDR3 DNA: TGTGCCACCAGCAGAGATCGACGGACAGGGCGAGATACGCAGTATTTT; CDR3 protein: CATSRDRRTGRDTQYF
D gene: TRBD2; J gene: TRBJ2-4; clone size: -; V gene: TRBV7-2; CDR3 DNA: TGTGCCAGCAGCTTAGGGTTGGGGGGGGCCAAAAACATTCAGTACTTC; CDR3 protein: CASSLGLGGAKNIQYF
D gene: TRBD1; J gene: TRBJ1-1; clone size: -; V gene: TRBV10-3; CDR3 DNA: TGTGCCATCAGAGTCCGGGACAGGGGGACTGAAGCTTTCTTT; CDR3 protein: CAIRVRDRGTEAFF
D gene: TRBD1; J gene: TRBJ2-1; clone size: -; V gene: TRBV15; CDR3 DNA: TGTGCCACCAGCAGTCCCCGCGGACAGGGGTCGGGTGAGCAGTTCTTC; CDR3 protein: CATSSPRGQGSGEQFF
D gene: TRBD1; J gene: TRBJ2-5; clone size: -; V gene: TRBV2; CDR3 DNA: TGTGCCAGCAGTGACAGGGGGTTGAGAGAGACCCAGTACTTC; CDR3 protein: CASSDRGLRETQYF
D gene: TRBD1; J gene: TRBJ1-3; clone size: -; V gene: TRBV19; CDR3 DNA: TGTGCCAGTATTTCAAACAGGGGACCTGGAAACACCATATATTTT; CDR3 protein: CASISNRGPGNTIYF
D gene: -; J gene: TRBJ2-1; clone size: -; V gene: TRBV11-3; CDR3 DNA: TGTGCCAGCAGCTTAACAGGGACCTACAATGAGCAGTTCTTC; CDR3 protein: CASSLTGTYNEQFF
D gene: -; J gene: TRBJ1-5; clone size: -; V gene: TRBV6-5; CDR3 DNA: TGTGCCAGCATCCTGGACCGAAATCAGCCCCAGCATTTT; CDR3 protein: CASILDRNQPQHF